The entry below describes one T cell receptor beta chain. What it binds is unknown. The CDR3 is made up of 13 amino acids. Trimming stripped 4 bases from V and 8 bases from J, with 14 bases between. Germline-derived CDR1 and CDR2 are SGHAT and FQNNGV. These data come from a study of T-cell memory formation after mild COVID-19. As for the study in general: Largely donor-specific TCR clusters were found. Regarding the study as a whole: The appearance of some responding clones in pre-infection memory suggested that cross-reactive memory joined.

One entry per CDR3 protein, called by TCRdb with MiXCR from the 5' RACE reads. The profile shows 450,000 to 700,000 distinct CDR3 sequences, roughly 18% of them singletons. The chain joins TRBV11-2 to TRBJ1-1; D is ambiguous. The sequenced material came from PBMCs or a T cell subset sorted from them (not recorded which). The receptor was derived from an adult woman who had mild COVID-19 (a few samples of this study predate the infection). Cell type and time point are not known. The CDR3 sequence is CASSSGLLPEAFF. For the CDR3, the DNA is TGTGCCAGCAGCTCCGGTCTTCTGCCGGAAGCTTTCTTT.